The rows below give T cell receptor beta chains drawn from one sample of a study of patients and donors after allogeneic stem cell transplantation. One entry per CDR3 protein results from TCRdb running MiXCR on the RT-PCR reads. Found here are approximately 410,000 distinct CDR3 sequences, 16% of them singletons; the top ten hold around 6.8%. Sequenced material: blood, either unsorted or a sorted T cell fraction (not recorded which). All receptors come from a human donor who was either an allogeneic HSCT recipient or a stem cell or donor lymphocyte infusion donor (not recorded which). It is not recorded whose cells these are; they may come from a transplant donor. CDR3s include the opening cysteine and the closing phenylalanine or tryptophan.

CDR3aa: CASSLRDNSTF
j_gene: TRBJ1-2
v_gene: TRBV7-8
len: 11

CDR3aa: CASSSSAGLPLRETQYF
j_gene: TRBJ2-5
v_gene: TRBV27
len: 17

CDR3aa: CASSQEWAAVAQYF
j_gene: TRBJ2-5
v_gene: TRBV4-2
len: 14

CDR3aa: CASSLCRGQRNQPQHF
j_gene: TRBJ1-5
v_gene: TRBV28
len: 16

CDR3aa: CASSPGPSGGVYEQYF
j_gene: TRBJ2-7
v_gene: TRBV5-6
len: 16

CDR3aa: CSATRDYTGELFF
j_gene: TRBJ2-2
v_gene: TRBV20-1
len: 13

CDR3aa: CASSEAGGVAYEQYF
j_gene: TRBJ2-7
v_gene: TRBV5-6
len: 15

CDR3aa: CASSQDLEQYF
j_gene: TRBJ2-7
v_gene: TRBV3-1
len: 11

CDR3aa: CASSSSATSLPGANVLTF
j_gene: TRBJ2-6
v_gene: TRBV11-1
len: 18

CDR3aa: CASSTSFPAQYF
j_gene: TRBJ2-5
v_gene: TRBV12-3/TRBV12-4
len: 12

CDR3aa: CASSSYSRDNSPLHF
j_gene: TRBJ1-6
v_gene: TRBV7-9
len: 15

CDR3aa: CASSLGQGIFTGELFF
j_gene: TRBJ2-2
v_gene: TRBV7-6
len: 16